This T cell receptor beta chain appears in the sequencing data of a study of T cells in Graves' hyperthyroidism and ophthalmopathy. TCR beta CDR3 sequences were amplified from RNA transcripts. The study used the HTBI primer set for a first-round RT-PCR of the TCR CDR3. TCRdb ran MiXCR on the multiplex PCR reads and lists one entry per CDR3 protein. Counted here are hundreds of thousands of distinct CDR3 sequences, roughly 15% occurring once; the ten biggest clones make up about 12%. This CDR3 region has 15 residues. The V gene's germline CDR1 is KGHSH and CDR2 LQKENI. Losses at the gene ends were 1 base for V and 6 bases for J; bases not matched to a gene: 9. Many counts were recorded for this clonotype. Duration under 3 months, a NOSPECS grade of at least 4, and a Clinical Activity Score of at least 3 characterized the ophthalmopathy patients. Orbital computed tomography, thyroid ultrasound, serum thyroxine and TRAb, and clinical symptoms together informed the diagnoses.

The source of this sequence is a woman aged 45-59 years with Graves' ophthalmopathy. V and J are TRBV18 and TRBJ2-7, with 7 bases identical to TRBD1. Sequencing was performed on blood. The CDR3 sequence is CASSPRQGNWGEQYF. Here the CDR3 DNA reads TGTGCCAGCTCACCACGACAGGGAAATTGGGGCGAGCAGTACTTC.